The 25 T cell receptor beta chains below come from one sample, sequenced in a study of blood T cell repertoires in COVID-19. Measured with immunoSEQ multiplex PCR; TCRdb has only the in-frame clones, and not every one. The sample holds 200,000 to 250,000 clones, around 83% seen once. Material: peripheral blood. These receptors came from a man aged 50-60 years who had recovered from COVID-19.

The CDR3 nucleotides are TGTGCCAGCAGTATGGGACAGTTCTATGGCTACACCTTC. This gives the protein CASSMGQFYGYTF. The chain carries TRBV6-5 and TRBJ1-2; 7 nucleotides match TRBD1. J was trimmed by 4 bases and V by 5 bases; bases with no gene match: 4. CDR1 and CDR2 from the germline V gene are MNHEY and SVGAGI. The CDR3 consists of 13 residues.

The chain has TRBV25-1 and TRBJ1-1; 9 nucleotides align to TRBD1. With V trimmed by 5 bases and J by 8 bases, 12 bases remained unmatched. CDR3 size: 15 residues. CDR1 is MGHDK and CDR2 is SYGVNS in the germline V gene. The CDR3 here is CASSQPGQGKLEAFF. CDR3 nucleotides: TGTGCCAGCAGTCAGCCTGGACAGGGGAAGCTCGAAGCTTTCTTT.

The V and J genes are TRBV24-1 and TRBJ2-5; TRBD1 matches at 7 bases. J lost 1 base, V lost 4 bases, and 2 bases had no gene match. Looked up from germline, CDR1 is KGHDR and CDR2 is SFDVKD. The length of the CDR3 is 14 residues. The CDR3 bases are TGTGCCACCAGTGAAGGACAGGTCCAAGAGACCCAGTACTTC. Protein: CATSEGQVQETQYF.

This clone appeared once. The J gene is TRBJ2-4, the V gene TRBV7-2, with 11 bases fitting TRBD2. The CDR3 length is 19 residues. J lost 0 bases, V lost 1 base, and 8 bases had no gene match. The germline V gene has CDR1 SGHTA and CDR2 FQGNSA. The CDR3 coding sequence is TGTGCCAGCAGCTTAGTTGGTAGCGGGAGGGTCGTAGCCAAAAACATTCAGTACTTC. Translation: CASSLVGSGRVVAKNIQYF.

This chain links TRBV30 with TRBJ2-3, with 12 bases lining up with TRBD2. Germline assignment: CDR1 GTSNPN and CDR2 SVGIG (reference sequence). The CDR3 runs 17 residues. J lost 0 bases, V lost 0 bases, and 4 bases had no gene match. CDR3 sequence (DNA): TGTGCCTGGAGTGTGCTAGCGGGAGGGGGGAGCACAGATACGCAGTATTTT. Translating it yields CAWSVLAGGGSTDTQYF. The full variable domain, its missing parts supplied by reference TRBV30 and TRBJ2-3, is SQTIHQWPATLVQPVGSPLSLECTVEGTSNPNLYWYRQAAGRGLQLLFYSVGIGQISSEVPQNLSASRPQDRQFILSSKKLLLSDSGFYLCAWSVLAGGGSTDTQYFGPGTRLTVL.

The rearrangement uses TRBV30 and TRBJ2-3; D not certain. The V gene lost 4 bases and the J gene lost 4 bases, with 9 bases spanning the gap. There are 12 residues in the CDR3. The germline CDR1 and CDR2 sequences are GTSNPN and SVGIG (reference sequence). The CDR3 protein is CAWTSASDTQYF. The CDR3 coding sequence is TGTGCCTGGACTAGTGCCTCAGATACGCAGTATTTT. Filled out from reference TRBV30 and TRBJ2-3, the complete variable domain reads SQTIHQWPATLVQPVGSPLSLECTVEGTSNPNLYWYRQAAGRGLQLLFYSVGIGQISSEVPQNLSASRPQDRQFILSSKKLLLSDSGFYLCAWTSASDTQYFGPGTRLTVL.

The genes are TRBV28 and TRBJ2-7; 11 bases line up with TRBD2. V trimming: 5 bases; J trimming: 3 bases; junction bases outside the gene matches: 6. The germline V gene has CDR1 MDHEN and CDR2 SYDVKM. CDR3 length: 15 amino acids. Here the CDR3 reads CASSARLAGLYEQYF. In DNA, the CDR3 is TGTGCCAGCAGTGCAAGACTAGCGGGACTCTACGAGCAGTACTTC.

The V gene is TRBV5-1, the J gene TRBJ2-1, with 9 bases that match TRBD1. V shed 6 bases, J shed 12 bases, and the junction held 10 bases outside the gene matches. The length of the CDR3 is 13 residues. CDR1 is SGHRS, CDR2 YFSETQ, per germline. For the CDR3, the DNA is TGCGCCAGCAAGACACAGGGGGCGGGAAGGCAGTTCTTC. Amino acids: CASKTQGAGRQFF.

CDR3 in DNA: TGTGCCAGCTCCCTAGCGGGAGCTCCCTCCTACAATGAGCAGTTCTTC. It yields the protein CASSLAGAPSYNEQFF. The chain recombines TRBV7-2 with TRBJ2-1, with 10 positions matching TRBD2. Germline-derived CDR1 and CDR2 are SGHTA and FQGNSA. J was trimmed by 0 bases and V by 8 bases; bases with no gene match: 7. This CDR3 contains 16 residues.

V is TRBV6-6 and J is TRBJ2-1, with D tentatively TRBD2 (6 bases). Germline CDR1 reads MNHNY; CDR2 reads SVGAGI (reference sequence). This CDR3 region has 15 residues. Between the trimmed V and J ends, which lost 8 bases and 4 bases, there was a span of 18 bases. The CDR3 here is CASSRESGVYNEQFF. CDR3 in DNA: TGTGCCAGCTCTCGGGAGAGCGGAGTTTACAATGAGCAGTTCTTC.

The chain combines TRBV19 with TRBJ2-1, with TRBD1 matching over 8 bases. CDR1 and CDR2 (germline): LNHDA, SQIVND (reference sequence). The CDR3 is made up of 13 amino acids. After removal of 8 bases from V and 6 bases from J, the junction contained 6 bases not matched to a gene. The CDR3 here is CASRQGAFNEQFF. In DNA form, the CDR3 reads TGTGCCAGTCGGCAGGGGGCGTTCAATGAGCAGTTCTTC.

V usage is TRBV28 and J usage is TRBJ2-3; tentative D call: TRBD1 (5 bases). There are 17 residues in the CDR3. Trimming took off 2 bases at V and 2 bases at J, with 17 bases between the two ends. The germline gives CDR1 MDHEN, CDR2 SYDVKM. In nucleotides, the CDR3 is TGTGCCAGCAGTTTAGCAGGGCGCTTCGACCCCACAGATACGCAGTATTTT. Its protein product is CASSLAGRFDPTDTQYF.

The chain joins TRBV6-5 to TRBJ1-1, with D perhaps TRBD1 (6 bases). Trimming removed 7 bases at V and 1 base at J, with 13 bases between. The CDR3 contains 14 residues. In germline, CDR1 is MNHEY, CDR2 SVGAGI. The CDR3 DNA is TGTGCCAGCAACATAGGACAGACGAACACTGAAGCTTTCTTT. Translated, it gives CASNIGQTNTEAFF.

This chain joins TRBV7-2 and TRBJ2-3; D possibly corresponds to TRBD2 (5 bases). CDR1 and CDR2 (germline): SGHTA, FQGNSA. V was shortened by 3 bases and J by 4 bases, with 8 bases between the two germline ends. The CDR3 consists of 13 residues. CDR3 residues: CASSLGSSDTQYF. The CDR3 DNA is TGTGCCAGCAGCTTGGGGAGCTCAGATACGCAGTATTTT.

The V gene is TRBV28, the J gene TRBJ1-2; weak D call: TRBD1 (6 bases). The CDR3 sequence is 13 residues long. With 5 bases removed from V and 3 bases from J, the gap between germline ends came to 10 bases. Germline loops: CDR1 MDHEN, CDR2 SYDVKM. CDR3 sequence: CASSRTVDYGYTF. CDR3 DNA sequence: TGTGCCAGCAGTCGGACAGTAGACTATGGCTACACCTTC.

The V call is TRBV28, the J call TRBJ1-2, with D unresolved. The CDR3 totals 13 residues. Germline V gene sequence: CDR1 MDHEN, CDR2 SYDVKM. V lost 3 bases, J lost 6 bases, and 11 bases lay in between. CDR3 sequence (DNA): TGTGCCAGCAGTTTGTTATATGGCAATGGCTACACCTTC. Amino acid sequence: CASSLLYGNGYTF.

This clone was observed a single time. J is TRBJ1-2 and V is TRBV28, with 11 bases aligning to TRBD1. The CDR3 has 16 residues. Germline CDR1 is MDHEN and CDR2 is SYDVKM. V shed 6 bases and J 7 bases; nucleotides not matched to a gene: 13. CDR3 protein: CASSTPKPGQGVGYTF. The CDR3 nucleotides read TGTGCCAGCAGCACCCCAAAACCGGGACAGGGGGTTGGCTACACCTTC.

The CDR3 here is CASSQTGRVVQPQHF. The CDR3 nucleotides read TGTGCCAGCAGCCAGACAGGGCGGGTGGTTCAGCCCCAGCATTTT. The chain combines TRBV3-1 (or the pseudogene TRBV3-2) with TRBJ1-5, with 7 bases aligning to TRBD1. Germline lookup yields CDR1 LGHDT and CDR2 YNNKEL (reference sequence). There are 15 residues in the CDR3. V was clipped by 3 bases and J by 6 bases; unmatched bases: 8.

This chain links TRBV28 with TRBJ2-7, with TRBD2 matching 8 bases. The germline V gene encodes CDR1 MDHEN and CDR2 SYDVKM. The length of the CDR3 is 17 residues. J gave up 4 bases and V 4 bases, and 15 bases lay outside the gene matches. CDR3 loop: CASSSGSTGTSRYEQYF. In DNA form, the CDR3 reads TGTGCCAGCAGTTCTGGATCTACCGGGACTAGTAGGTACGAGCAGTACTTC.

The V and J genes are TRBV10-3 and TRBJ2-1; tentatively, D is TRBD1 (5 bases). V was pared by 3 bases and J by 8 bases, with 14 bases between. The CDR3 has 14 amino acids. CDR1 and CDR2 from the germline V gene are ENHRY and SYGVKD. The CDR3 nucleotides read TGTGCCATCAGTGACAGGGTAGATCTCGATGAGCAGTTCTTC. It is translated as CAISDRVDLDEQFF.

This sequence joins TRBV6-5 and TRBJ2-1; 8 positions match TRBD2. The CDR3 has 15 amino acids. CDR1 is MNHEY and CDR2 is SVGAGI in the germline V gene. V was clipped by 0 bases and J by 8 bases; unmatched bases: 6. The DNA for the CDR3 is TGTGCCAGCAGTTACTCAGCGGGAGTTACCCATGAGCAGTTCTTC. This gives the protein CASSYSAGVTHEQFF.

This chain uses TRBV19 with TRBJ2-5; TRBD1 agrees at 10 bases. This CDR3 is 13 amino acids long. Germline CDR1 is LNHDA and CDR2 is SQIVND (reference sequence). Losses at the gene ends were 10 bases for V and 2 bases for J; bases not matched to a gene: 4. CDR3 sequence (DNA): TGTGCCACCCGGGACAGGGGACAAGAGACCCAGTACTTC. Translation gives CATRDRGQETQYF.

The chain carries TRBV28 and TRBJ2-7; TRBD1 might be the D (6 bases). The CDR3 has 12 amino acids. The V and J ends lost 4 bases and 4 bases respectively, with 8 bases between them. CDR1 MDHEN and CDR2 SYDVKM come from the germline V gene. In DNA, the CDR3 is TGTGCCAGCAGTTCCGGACAGTACGAGCAGTACTTC. The encoded protein is CASSSGQYEQYF.

The chain couples TRBV6-2 or TRBV6-3 to TRBJ2-3; 8 bases are a match to TRBD2. Germline values: CDR1 MNHEY, CDR2 SVGEGT. CDR3 size: 15 residues. Trimming removed 1 base from V and 6 bases from J; junction bases left unmatched: 6. CDR3 nucleotides: TGTGCCAGCAGTTACTACACGGGAGGGAGGGATACGCAGTATTTT. The encoded protein is CASSYYTGGRDTQYF.

The table lists this clone with a count of one. The chain has TRBV28 and TRBJ1-5, with D uncertain. V lost 2 bases, J lost 1 base, and 9 bases lay in between. The CDR3 is made up of 15 amino acids. Germline V lookup: CDR1 MDHEN, CDR2 SYDVKM. CDR3 sequence: CASSLVRVSNQPQHF. For the CDR3, the DNA is TGTGCCAGCAGTTTAGTTCGGGTAAGCAATCAGCCCCAGCATTTT.